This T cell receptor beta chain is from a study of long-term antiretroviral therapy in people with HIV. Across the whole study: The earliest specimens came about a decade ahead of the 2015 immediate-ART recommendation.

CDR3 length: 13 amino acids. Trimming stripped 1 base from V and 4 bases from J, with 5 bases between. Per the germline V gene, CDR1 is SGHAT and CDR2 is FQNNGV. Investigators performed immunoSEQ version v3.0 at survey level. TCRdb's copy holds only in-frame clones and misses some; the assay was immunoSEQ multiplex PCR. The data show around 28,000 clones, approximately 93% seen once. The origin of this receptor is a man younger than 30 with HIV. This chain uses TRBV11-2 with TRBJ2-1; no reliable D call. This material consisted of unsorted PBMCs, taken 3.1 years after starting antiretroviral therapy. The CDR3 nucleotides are TGTGCCAGCAGCTTAGGAGTTTACAATGAGCAGTTCTTC. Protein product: CASSLGVYNEQFF.